These 7 T cell receptor beta chains came from one sample sequenced in a study of T cells after yellow fever vaccination. TCRdb itself ran the 5' RACE reads through MiXCR, one entry per CDR3 protein. The sample includes around 500,000 distinct CDR3 sequences, less than 25% of them seen just once. Sample: PBMCs, taken roughly 20 days after the first yellow fever vaccination. These receptors came from a man aged 18 to 29 who received the YFV17D yellow fever vaccine.

The rearrangement joins TRBV20-1 to TRBJ2-2; the match to TRBD2 covers 9 bases. The CDR3 runs to 17 residues. J gave up 0 bases and V 5 bases, and 10 bases lay outside the gene matches. Germline assignment: CDR1 DFQATT and CDR2 SNEGSKA (reference sequence). The CDR3 DNA reads as TGCAGTGCTCTTTGGCGGGGGGGCTCCGCGAACACCGGGGAGCTGTTTTTT. Its protein product is CSALWRGGSANTGELFF.

This chain joins TRBV7-9 and TRBJ1-5; TRBD1 is a possible D gene (5 bases). The V gene's germline CDR1 is SEHNR and CDR2 FQNEAQ (reference sequence). With 1 base removed from V and 9 bases from J, the gap between germline ends came to 10 bases. The CDR3 consists of 13 residues. The CDR3 DNA reads TGTGCCAGCAGCTTAGTGGGGGGTGTGCCCCAGCATTTT. Amino acid sequence: CASSLVGGVPQHF.

The CDR3 region has the DNA TGTGCCAGCAGCTTAGTGGTGTACAGGGACAACACCGGGGAGCTGTTTTTT. Protein: CASSLVVYRDNTGELFF. The chain recombines TRBV11-2 with TRBJ2-2; possibly TRBD1 for D (6 bases). Looked up from germline, CDR1 is SGHAT and CDR2 is FQNNGV. V dropped 1 base and J dropped 2 bases, with 14 bases sitting between them. The CDR3 totals 17 residues.

The V call is TRBV20-1, the J call TRBJ2-3, with TRBD2 matching over 11 bases. Trimming at V came to 5 bases and at J to 6 bases, leaving 4 bases not matched to a gene. The CDR3 is made up of 13 amino acids. Germline values: CDR1 DFQATT, CDR2 SNEGSKA (reference sequence). The CDR3 reads CSAYSGGADTQYF. In nucleotides, the CDR3 is TGCAGTGCTTATAGCGGGGGGGCTGATACGCAGTATTTT.

This clonotype was counted a few times. This chain uses TRBV20-1 with TRBJ2-7, with a possible D match to TRBD2 (6 bases). The V and J ends lost 3 bases and 3 bases respectively, with 12 bases between them. This CDR3 region has 13 residues. Germline V lookup: CDR1 DFQATT, CDR2 SNEGSKA (reference sequence). CDR3: CSARPGGDYEQYF. DNA for the CDR3: TGCAGTGCTAGGCCCGGGGGAGACTACGAGCAGTACTTC.

The CDR3: CASSLGQERQPRTGYTF. The CDR3 DNA reads TGTGCCAGCAGCTTAGGACAGGAGAGACAGCCGAGAACTGGCTACACCTTC. The chain recombines TRBV7-2 with TRBJ1-2; D possibly corresponds to TRBD1 (6 bases). The CDR3 totals 17 residues. Trimming took off 1 base at V and 7 bases at J, with 22 bases between the two ends. Per germline, CDR1 SGHTA and CDR2 FQGNSA.

In its sample, this clonotype was seen a few times. V and J are TRBV20-1 and TRBJ2-7; perhaps TRBD1 as D (5 bases). Trimming shortened V by 3 bases and J by 7 bases, and 10 bases separated the two germline ends. The CDR3 has 11 residues. CDR1 is DFQATT and CDR2 is SNEGSKA in the germline V gene (reference sequence). CDR3: CSASDREEQYV. CDR3 DNA sequence: TGCAGTGCTAGCGACAGAGAAGAGCAGTACGTC.